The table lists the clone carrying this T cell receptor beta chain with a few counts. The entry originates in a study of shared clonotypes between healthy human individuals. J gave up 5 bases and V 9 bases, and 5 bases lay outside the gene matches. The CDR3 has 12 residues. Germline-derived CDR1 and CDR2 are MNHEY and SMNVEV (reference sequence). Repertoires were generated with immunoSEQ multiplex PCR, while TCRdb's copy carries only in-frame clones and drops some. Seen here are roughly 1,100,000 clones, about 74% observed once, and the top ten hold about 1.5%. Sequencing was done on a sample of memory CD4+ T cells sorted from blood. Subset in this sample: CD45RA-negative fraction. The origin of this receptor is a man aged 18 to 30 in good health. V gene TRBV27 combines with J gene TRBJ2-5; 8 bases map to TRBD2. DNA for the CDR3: TGTGCCAGTGCGGGGGGCTCCGAGACCCAGTACTTC. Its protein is CASAGGSETQYF.